The sample holds one count of the clone carrying this TCR beta chain. V dropped 0 bases and J dropped 4 bases, with 15 bases sitting between them. Germline CDR1 is LNHNV and CDR2 is YYDKDF (reference sequence). The CDR3 runs 16 residues. These data are taken from a study of OX40 agonist ivuxolimab in advanced cancers. Clones were sequenced by immunoSEQ multiplex PCR, and TCRdb holds only the in-frame ones, with some missing. Among 50,000 to 70,000 clones, about 90% were seen once, and the ten largest hold roughly 13%. The V and J genes are TRBV15 and TRBJ2-5, with TRBD1 as a possible D gene (7 bases). The clonotype originates from an adult with an advanced solid tumor such as melanoma, head and neck, liver or kidney cancer. Material: CD4+ or CD8+ T cells sorted from blood, obtained in a trial of the OX40 agonist ivuxolimab. The CDR3 DNA reads TGTGCCACCAGCAGAGATCCAGGGGGGAAGGGAGAGACCCAGTACTTC. Translation: CATSRDPGGKGETQYF.